This T cell receptor beta chain was retrieved from a study of blood T cell repertoires in COVID-19 (TCRdb year 2020). Background for the entire study: Samples covering the acute and convalescent phases of COVID-19 were provided by collaborators in the United States, Italy and Spain. A de-identified subject ID, COVID-19 status, age in years and sex were almost always included in the sample metadata. Where available, HLA class I and class II types were obtained from metadata supplied by the sample provider rather than from assay-based typing. The repertoires were made available in a free public database intended to serve as a resource for research on the immune response to SARS-CoV-2. The dataset comprised deeply sampled blood TCRbeta repertoires from subjects exposed to, actively infected with, or recovered from COVID-19. The prospective study material was composed of cDNA or gDNA derived from T cells, B-cell-depleted T cells, or PBMCs. Samples were obtained from the ongoing ImmuneRACE study (first 160 participants) and from over 1,000 subjects provided by 6 global collaborators. Points the paper makes about the study in general: Clinical and demographic metadata were provided uncurated, with the amount varying by source and participant.

Each collaborating institution followed its own protocols to collect whole blood in K2EDTA tubes. For TCRbeta analysis, collaborator samples were shipped as frozen whole blood, as isolated PBMCs, or as DNA extracted from either sample type. TCRbeta CDR3 regions were amplified from genomic DNA using the immunoSEQ Assay, a bias-controlled multiplex PCR. From the authors' description of their analysis: Nucleated cell counts per sample were estimated from amplification of reference gene primers within the assay. To quantify the absolute abundance of each unique TCRbeta CDR3 rearrangement, sequence reads were collapsed and filtered. For each sample, productive Simpson clonality was calculated as the square root of Simpson's diversity index over productive rearrangements. Here the immuneACCESS table is served through TCRdb, limited to in-frame sequences with V and J called. Missing clones are a known gap in these copies; in checked studies unresolved V genes cover under half, and the rest lacks a known reason. The DNA gave D and trimming, while V, J and clone size come from that table. The sample table contains just under 90,000 clones; only one count was recorded for about 88% of them. The top ten hold about 2.7% of the sample.

Note on this clone: This receptor's antigen is unknown. No per-base quality is available; no much larger clone lies one base away.

Germline trimming: 5 bases from V, 0 bases from J; junction bases outside gene matches: 3. In the germline V gene (reference sequence), CDR1 corresponds to MNHEY and CDR2 to SMNVEV. From cysteine to phenylalanine, the CDR3 is 15 amino acids long. Of all the DNA, just the CDR3 is kept, 45 bases in frame from base 1. Sequences were obtained from peripheral blood. The source is a woman of 80 years or more with acute or convalescent COVID-19. The V and J genes are TRBV27 and TRBJ1-3; 8 bases in the junction line up with TRBD1. The DNA reads as follows: TGTGCCAGCAGTGGAACAGGGGGCTCTGGAAACACCATATATTTT. Its coded protein is CASSGTGGSGNTIYF.